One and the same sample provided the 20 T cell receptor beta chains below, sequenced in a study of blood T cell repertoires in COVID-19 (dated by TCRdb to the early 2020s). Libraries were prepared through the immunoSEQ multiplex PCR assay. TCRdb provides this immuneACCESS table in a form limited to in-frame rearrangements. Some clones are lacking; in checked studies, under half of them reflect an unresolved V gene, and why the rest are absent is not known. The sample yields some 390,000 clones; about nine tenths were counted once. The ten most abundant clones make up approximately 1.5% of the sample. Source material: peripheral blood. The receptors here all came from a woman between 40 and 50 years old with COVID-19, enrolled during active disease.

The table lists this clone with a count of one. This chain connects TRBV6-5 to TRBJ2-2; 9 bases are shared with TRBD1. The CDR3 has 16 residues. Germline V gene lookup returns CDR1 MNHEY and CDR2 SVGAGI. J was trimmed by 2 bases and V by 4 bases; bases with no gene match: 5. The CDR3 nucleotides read TGTGCCAGCAGTTTACTGGGACAGGGAAACACCGGGGAGCTGTTTTTT. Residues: CASSLLGQGNTGELFF.

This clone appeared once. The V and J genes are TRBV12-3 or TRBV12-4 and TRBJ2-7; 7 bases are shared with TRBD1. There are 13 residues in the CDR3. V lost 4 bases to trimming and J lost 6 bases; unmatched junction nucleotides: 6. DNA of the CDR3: TGTGCCAGCAGTTCAAGACAGGGTGCCGAGCAGTACTTC. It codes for CASSSRQGAEQYF.

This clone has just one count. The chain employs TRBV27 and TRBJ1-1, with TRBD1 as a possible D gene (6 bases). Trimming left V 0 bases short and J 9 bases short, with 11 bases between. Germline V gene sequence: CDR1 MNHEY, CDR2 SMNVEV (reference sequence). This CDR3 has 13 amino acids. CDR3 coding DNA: TGTGCCAGCAGTTTATCATTCCAGGGGAAAGCTTTCTTT. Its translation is CASSLSFQGKAFF.

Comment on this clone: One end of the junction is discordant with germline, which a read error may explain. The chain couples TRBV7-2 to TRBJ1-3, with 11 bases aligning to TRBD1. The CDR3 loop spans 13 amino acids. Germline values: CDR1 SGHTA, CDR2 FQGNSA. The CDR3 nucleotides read TGTGCCAGCAGCCCCGCCGCGGGACAGGGGGAAAATTTT. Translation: CASSPAAGQGENF.

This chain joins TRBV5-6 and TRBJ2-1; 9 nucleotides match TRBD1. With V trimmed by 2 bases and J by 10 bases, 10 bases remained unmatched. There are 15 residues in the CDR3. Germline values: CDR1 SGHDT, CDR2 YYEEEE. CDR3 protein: CASSFGTGRSEEQFF. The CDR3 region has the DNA TGTGCCAGCAGCTTTGGGACAGGGAGATCGGAAGAGCAGTTCTTC.

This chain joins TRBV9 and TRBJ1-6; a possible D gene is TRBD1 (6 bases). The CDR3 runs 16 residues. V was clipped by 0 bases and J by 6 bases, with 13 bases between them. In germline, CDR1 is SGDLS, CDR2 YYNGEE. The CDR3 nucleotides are TGTGCCAGCAGCGTAGACCTATCCAGGGGTAATTCACCCCTCCACTTT. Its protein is CASSVDLSRGNSPLHF.

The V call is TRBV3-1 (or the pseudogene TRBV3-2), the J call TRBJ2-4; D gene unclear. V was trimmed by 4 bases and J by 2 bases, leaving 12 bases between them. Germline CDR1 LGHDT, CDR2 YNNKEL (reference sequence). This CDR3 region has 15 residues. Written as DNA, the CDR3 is TGTGCCAGCAGCCCGGGTCGGATAACCAAAAACATTCAGTACTTC. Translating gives CASSPGRITKNIQYF.

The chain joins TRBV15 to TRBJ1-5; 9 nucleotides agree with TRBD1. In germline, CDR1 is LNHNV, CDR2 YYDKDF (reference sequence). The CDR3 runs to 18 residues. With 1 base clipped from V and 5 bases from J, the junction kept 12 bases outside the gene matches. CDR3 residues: CATSRGTGEGGFDQPQHF. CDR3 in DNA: TGTGCCACCAGCAGAGGGACAGGGGAGGGTGGTTTTGATCAGCCCCAGCATTTT. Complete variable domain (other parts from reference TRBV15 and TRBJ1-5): DAMVIQNPRYQVTQFGKPVTLSCSQTLNHNVMYWYQQKSSQAPKLLFHYYDKDFNNEADTPDNFQSRRPNTSFCFLDIRSPGLGDTAMYLCATSRGTGEGGFDQPQHFGDGTRLSIL.

The CDR3 DNA reads TGTGCCAGCAGCTTATCCGGCGGGGGGGCGAATGAGCAGTTCTTC. This gives the protein CASSLSGGGANEQFF. The V and J genes are TRBV7-2 and TRBJ2-1; 9 bases align to TRBD2. This CDR3 has 15 amino acids. Trimming at V came to 2 bases and at J to 7 bases, leaving 6 bases not matched to a gene. Germline V gene data show CDR1 as SGHTA and CDR2 as FQGNSA.

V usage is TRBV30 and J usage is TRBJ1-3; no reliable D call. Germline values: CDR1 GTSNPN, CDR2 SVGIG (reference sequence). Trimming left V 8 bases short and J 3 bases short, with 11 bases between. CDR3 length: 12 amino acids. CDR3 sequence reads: CAGEGGGNTIYF. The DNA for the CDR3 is TGTGCCGGTGAGGGCGGTGGAAACACCATATATTTT. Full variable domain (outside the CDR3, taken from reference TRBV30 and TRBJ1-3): SQTIHQWPATLVQPVGSPLSLECTVEGTSNPNLYWYRQAAGRGLQLLFYSVGIGQISSEVPQNLSASRPQDRQFILSSKKLLLSDSGFYLCAGEGGGNTIYFGEGSWLTVV.

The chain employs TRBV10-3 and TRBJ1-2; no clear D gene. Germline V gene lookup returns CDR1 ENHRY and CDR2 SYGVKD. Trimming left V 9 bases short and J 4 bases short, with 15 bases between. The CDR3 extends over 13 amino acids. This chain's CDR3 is CAIGSGRSYGYTF. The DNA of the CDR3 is TGTGCCATAGGTTCGGGAAGATCCTATGGCTACACCTTC.

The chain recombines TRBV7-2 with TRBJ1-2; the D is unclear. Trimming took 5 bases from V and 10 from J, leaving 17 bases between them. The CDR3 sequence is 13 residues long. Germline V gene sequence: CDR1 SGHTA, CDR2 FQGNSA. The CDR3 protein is CASSPRVSYDYTF. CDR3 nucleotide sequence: TGTGCCAGCAGCCCCCGGGTCAGCTACGACTACACCTTC. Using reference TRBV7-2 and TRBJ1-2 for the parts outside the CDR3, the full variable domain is GAGVSQSPSNKVTEKGKDVELRCDPISGHTALYWYRQSLGQGLEFLIYFQGNSAPDKSGLPSDRFSAERTGGSVSTLTIQRTQQEDSAVYLCASSPRVSYDYTFGSGTRLTVV.

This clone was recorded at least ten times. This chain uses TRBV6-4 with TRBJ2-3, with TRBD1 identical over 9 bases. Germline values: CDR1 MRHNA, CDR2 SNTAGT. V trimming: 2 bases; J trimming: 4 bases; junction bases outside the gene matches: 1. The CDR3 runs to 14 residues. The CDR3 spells CASSDTGGADTQYF. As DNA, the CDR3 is TGTGCCAGCAGTGACACAGGGGGCGCAGATACGCAGTATTTT.

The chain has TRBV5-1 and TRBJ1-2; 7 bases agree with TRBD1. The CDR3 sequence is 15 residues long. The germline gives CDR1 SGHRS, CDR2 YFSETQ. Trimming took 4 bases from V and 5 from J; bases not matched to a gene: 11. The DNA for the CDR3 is TGCGCCAGCAGCGACAGGGCCCTTAGGGAATATGGCTACACCTTC. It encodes CASSDRALREYGYTF.

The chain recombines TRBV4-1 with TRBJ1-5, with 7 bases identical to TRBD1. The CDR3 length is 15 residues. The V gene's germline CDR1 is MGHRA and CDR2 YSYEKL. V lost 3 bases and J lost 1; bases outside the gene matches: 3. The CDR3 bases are TGCGCCAGCAGCCAGATACAGGGGAGCAATCAGCCCCAGCATTTT. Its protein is CASSQIQGSNQPQHF.

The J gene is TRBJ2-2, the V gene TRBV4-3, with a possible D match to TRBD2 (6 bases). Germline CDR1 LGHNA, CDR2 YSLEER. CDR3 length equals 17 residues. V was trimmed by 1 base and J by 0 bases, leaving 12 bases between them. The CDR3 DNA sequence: TGCGCCAGCAGCCAAGGGCGGGAACAAGCGAACACCGGGGAGCTGTTTTTT. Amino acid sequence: CASSQGREQANTGELFF.

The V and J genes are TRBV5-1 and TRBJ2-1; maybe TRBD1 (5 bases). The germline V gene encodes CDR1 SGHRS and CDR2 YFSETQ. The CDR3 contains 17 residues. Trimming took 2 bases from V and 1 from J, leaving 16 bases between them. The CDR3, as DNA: TGCGCCAGCAGCTTCGCAGACAGAGGTCTTTCCTACAATGAGCAGTTCTTC. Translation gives CASSFADRGLSYNEQFF. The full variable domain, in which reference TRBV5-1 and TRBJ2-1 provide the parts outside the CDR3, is KAGVTQTPRYLIKTRGQQVTLSCSPISGHRSVSWYQQTPGQGLQFLFEYFSETQRNKGNFPGRFSGRQFSNSRSEMNVSTLELGDSALYLCASSFADRGLSYNEQFFGPGTRLTVL.

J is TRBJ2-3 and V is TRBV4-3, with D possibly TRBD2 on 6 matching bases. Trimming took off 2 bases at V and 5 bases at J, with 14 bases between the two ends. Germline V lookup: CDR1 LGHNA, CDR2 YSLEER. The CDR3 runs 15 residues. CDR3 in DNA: TGCGCCAGCAGCCAATCGACTAGTTTTGGAGATACGCAGTATTTT. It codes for CASSQSTSFGDTQYF.

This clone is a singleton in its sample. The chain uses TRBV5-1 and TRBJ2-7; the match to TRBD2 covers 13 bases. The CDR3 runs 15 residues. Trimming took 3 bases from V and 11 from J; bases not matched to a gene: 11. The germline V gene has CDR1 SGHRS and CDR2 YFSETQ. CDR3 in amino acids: CASSSGTSGIYLEYF. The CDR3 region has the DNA TGCGCCAGCAGCTCCGGGACTAGCGGGATTTATTTGGAGTACTTC.

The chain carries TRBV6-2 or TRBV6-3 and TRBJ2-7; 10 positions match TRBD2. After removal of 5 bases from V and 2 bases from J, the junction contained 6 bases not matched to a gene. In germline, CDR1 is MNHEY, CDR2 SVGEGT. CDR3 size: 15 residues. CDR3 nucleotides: TGTGCCAGCAGTGACGGACTAGCGGTTCCCTACGAGCAGTACTTC. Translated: CASSDGLAVPYEQYF.